This entry lists 9 T cell receptor beta chains sequenced from one sample in a study of blood T cell repertoires in COVID-19 (dated by TCRdb to the early 2020s). Libraries were prepared through the immunoSEQ multiplex PCR assay. The clones in this table, taken by TCRdb from immuneACCESS, are in-frame only. Not every clone is retained; where verified, under half of the shortfall comes from an unresolved V gene, and the cause of the rest is unknown. This sample lists around 200,000 clones; more than 85% were detected once. The top ten clones comprise 2.7% of the sample. The sequencing input was peripheral blood. These TCRs come from a man in his forties with active or convalescent COVID-19.

The chain has TRBV2 and TRBJ2-4, with D perhaps matching TRBD2 (6 bases). The germline gives CDR1 SNHLY, CDR2 FYNNEI. V was shortened by 7 bases and J by 2 bases, with 15 bases between the two germline ends. This CDR3 region has 15 residues. CDR3 nucleotide sequence: TGTGCCAGCACCAAGGACTATTCATCCAAAAACATTCAGTACTTC. This translates into CASTKDYSSKNIQYF.

This clone was observed a single time. The V call is TRBV5-1, the J call TRBJ1-5, with 12 bases matching TRBD1. Looked up from germline, CDR1 is SGHRS and CDR2 is YFSETQ. The CDR3 loop spans 15 amino acids. Trimming cost V 0 bases and J 6 bases; bases outside gene matches: 1. CDR3 residues: CASSLEGQGAQPQHF. The DNA for the CDR3 is TGCGCCAGCAGCTTGGAGGGACAGGGGGCTCAGCCCCAGCATTTT. The entire variable domain, with the rest obtained from reference TRBV5-1 and TRBJ1-5, is as follows: KAGVTQTPRYLIKTRGQQVTLSCSPISGHRSVSWYQQTPGQGLQFLFEYFSETQRNKGNFPGRFSGRQFSNSRSEMNVSTLELGDSALYLCASSLEGQGAQPQHFGDGTRLSIL.

The gene calls are TRBV18 and TRBJ2-2, with 9 nucleotides matching TRBD1. CDR1 is KGHSH and CDR2 is LQKENI in the germline V gene. The CDR3 loop spans 16 amino acids. V shed 2 bases and J 5 bases; nucleotides not matched to a gene: 6. DNA of the CDR3: TGTGCCAGCTCACCAAAGGGACAGGGCGCAACCGGGGAGCTGTTTTTT. Its protein product is CASSPKGQGATGELFF.

This chain connects TRBV12-2 to TRBJ1-6; TRBD1, as called in the table, went unchecked against the DNA. TRBV12-2 is termed a pseudogene. The CDR3 totals 16 residues. Here the CDR3 reads CASRLDLTGEYSPLHF. CDR3 coding DNA: TGTGCAAGTCGCTTAGACCTGACAGGGGAATATTCACCCCTCCACTTT.

V usage is TRBV7-2 and J usage is TRBJ1-6; 11 bases are a match to TRBD1. The CDR3 covers 16 residues. Trimming at V came to 0 bases and at J to 7 bases, leaving 2 bases not matched to a gene. Germline lookup yields CDR1 SGHTA and CDR2 FQGNSA. The CDR3 DNA reads TGTGCCAGCAGCTTAGCGGGGACAGGGGGGAATTCACCCCTCCACTTT. It is translated as CASSLAGTGGNSPLHF.

This clone was recorded once. The rearrangement links TRBV28 to TRBJ1-1, with D hard to call. Germline V CDR1 and CDR2: MDHEN, SYDVKM. V lost 7 bases to trimming and J lost 8 bases, with 17 bases between them. The CDR3 loop spans 13 amino acids. The CDR3 here is CASTYGSGGEAFF. CDR3 in DNA: TGTGCCAGCACTTATGGCTCGGGAGGAGAAGCTTTCTTT. Looking up the rest from reference TRBV28 and TRBJ1-1 gives the full variable domain: DVKVTQSSRYLVKRTGEKVFLECVQDMDHENMFWYRQDPGLGLRLIYFSYDVKMKEKGDIPEGYSVSREKKERFSLILESASTNQTSMYLCASTYGSGGEAFFGQGTRLTVV.

This clone was found once. The chain recombines TRBV28 with TRBJ1-1; 7 positions agree with TRBD1. The germline V gene encodes CDR1 MDHEN and CDR2 SYDVKM. V lost 6 bases, J lost 4 bases, and 14 bases stayed unmatched. There are 16 residues in the CDR3. CDR3 protein: CASSAGTEVSGTEAFF. DNA of the CDR3: TGTGCCAGCAGCGCTGGGACAGAGGTTTCGGGCACTGAAGCTTTCTTT. Variable domain in full (rest from reference TRBV28 and TRBJ1-1): DVKVTQSSRYLVKRTGEKVFLECVQDMDHENMFWYRQDPGLGLRLIYFSYDVKMKEKGDIPEGYSVSREKKERFSLILESASTNQTSMYLCASSAGTEVSGTEAFFGQGTRLTVV.

The CDR3: CASSPGTEETQYF. DNA of the CDR3: TGTGCCAGCAGCCCAGGGACAGAAGAGACCCAGTACTTC. This chain uses TRBV5-6 with TRBJ2-5; TRBD1 agrees at 7 bases. The CDR3 runs to 13 residues. The V gene end was trimmed by 4 bases and the J gene end by 3 bases; junction bases not matched to a gene: 3. Germline assignment: CDR1 SGHDT and CDR2 YYEEEE.

The genes are TRBV3-1 (or the pseudogene TRBV3-2) and TRBJ1-4, with D tentatively TRBD1 (6 bases). Germline lookup yields CDR1 LGHDT and CDR2 YNNKEL (reference sequence). The CDR3 contains 14 residues. Trimming shortened V by 3 bases and J by 5 bases, and 10 bases separated the two germline ends. The CDR3 loop is CASSQDSKNEKLFF. CDR3 nucleotides: TGTGCCAGCAGCCAGGACAGCAAAAATGAAAAACTGTTTTTT.